These 25 T cell receptor beta chains were sequenced from one sample in a study of cytomegalovirus exposure and HLA in healthy donors. In the PCR, 60 Vbeta and 13 Jbeta primers were used. The data were produced by immunoSEQ multiplex PCR, yet TCRdb's version contains in-frame clones alone and is incomplete. Of approximately 140,000 clones in the sample, around 80% were seen once. What was sequenced was PBMCs. The origin of the receptors is a woman in her 40s in good health and CMV-seronegative.

A word on this clone: A junction boundary mismatches the germline segment, possibly from a read error. The chain joins TRBV29-1 to TRBJ1-2; TRBD1 is a possible D gene (5 bases). This CDR3 is 11 amino acids long. Per the germline V gene, CDR1 is SQVTM and CDR2 is ANQGSEA. Here the CDR3 reads CSLGGEDGYPF. CDR3 nucleotide sequence: TGCAGCCTAGGAGGGGAGGATGGCTACCCCTTC. Using reference TRBV29-1 and TRBJ1-2 for the parts outside the CDR3, the full variable domain is SAVISQKPSRDICQRGTSLTIQCQVDSQVTMMFWYRQQPGQSLTLIATANQGSEATYESGFVIDKFPISRPNLTFSTLTVSNMSPEDSSIYLCSLGGEDGYPFGSGTRLTVV.

V is TRBV7-2 and J is TRBJ1-6, with a tentative D call TRBD1 (6 bases). The CDR3 totals 16 residues. The germline CDR1 and CDR2 sequences are SGHTA and FQGNSA. V was shortened by 1 base and J by 7 bases, with 14 bases between the two germline ends. For the CDR3, the DNA is TGTGCCAGCAGCTTAGTGTCTGGTCAGGGGAATTCACCCCTCCACTTT. This codes for CASSLVSGQGNSPLHF.

The V gene is TRBV18, the J gene TRBJ2-7; a weak D match, TRBD1 (5 bases). The V end was cut by 2 bases, the J end by 5 bases, with 10 bases between. CDR1 is KGHSH and CDR2 is LQKENI in the germline V gene. This CDR3 region has 13 residues. The CDR3 DNA reads TGTGCCAGCTCACCAACAGGCCCCCACGAGCAGTACTTC. Protein sequence: CASSPTGPHEQYF. Looking up the rest from reference TRBV18 and TRBJ2-7 gives the full variable domain: NAGVMQNPRHLVRRRGQEARLRCSPMKGHSHVYWYRQLPEEGLKFMVYLQKENIIDESGMPKERFSAEFPKEGPSILRIQQVVRGDSAAYFCASSPTGPHEQYFGPGTRLTVT.

The chain has TRBV4-3 and TRBJ2-5; weak D call: TRBD1 (6 bases). The V gene's germline CDR1 is LGHNA and CDR2 YSLEER. This CDR3 is built from 15 residues. Trimming took 0 bases from V and 5 from J, leaving 13 bases between them. The CDR3 is CASSQDSGVGETQYF. The CDR3 DNA follows: TGCGCCAGCAGCCAAGATTCAGGGGTCGGCGAGACCCAGTACTTC.

V and J are TRBV4-1 and TRBJ2-7, with TRBD2 identical over 9 bases. Looked up from germline, CDR1 is MGHRA and CDR2 is YSYEKL. The CDR3 runs 16 residues. Trimming at V came to 4 bases and at J to 2 bases, leaving 9 bases not matched to a gene. CDR3 residues: CASSPSLLAGTYEQYF. The CDR3 region has the DNA TGCGCCAGCAGCCCCTCTCTCCTAGCGGGGACCTACGAGCAGTACTTC.

This sequence joins TRBV27 and TRBJ2-7; 7 bases map to TRBD1. Germline CDR1 and CDR2: MNHEY and SMNVEV (reference sequence). V trimming: 1 base; J trimming: 5 bases; junction bases outside the gene matches: 5. CDR3 size: 14 residues. CDR3 nucleotide sequence: TGTGCCAGCAGTTTATTACAGGGGTTCGACGAGCAGTACTTC. Residues: CASSLLQGFDEQYF.

The chain has TRBV28 and TRBJ2-1; 12 bases are shared with TRBD2. The V gene end was trimmed by 5 bases and the J gene end by 10 bases; junction bases not matched to a gene: 9. This CDR3 is built from 15 residues. The V gene's germline CDR1 is MDHEN and CDR2 SYDVKM. DNA of the CDR3: TGTGCCAGCAGTAGGAAGACTAGCGGGGGCAGGGAGCAGTTCTTC. Residues: CASSRKTSGGREQFF.

The rearrangement uses TRBV7-9 and TRBJ1-2; D might be TRBD1 (5 bases). The CDR3 consists of 13 residues. Per the germline V gene, CDR1 is SEHNR and CDR2 is FQNEAQ (reference sequence). Trimming pared 5 bases from V and 8 bases from J, leaving 15 bases between. The CDR3 sequence: CASSPRGLRGYTF. The CDR3 DNA sequence: TGTGCCAGCAGCCCACGGGGACTGCGGGGCTACACCTTC. Supplemented by reference TRBV7-9 and TRBJ1-2, the full variable domain reads DTGVSQNPRHKITKRGQNVTFRCDPISEHNRLYWYRQTLGQGPEFLTYFQNEAQLEKSRLLSDRFSAERPKGSFSTLEIQRTEQGDSAMYLCASSPRGLRGYTFGSGTRLTVV.

DNA for the CDR3: TGTGCCAGCAGCGTAGAGATCGGACAGGGCGGTTCACCCCTCCACTTT. This encodes CASSVEIGQGGSPLHF. The chain carries TRBV9 and TRBJ1-6; TRBD1 matches 8 bases. CDR3 length: 16 residues. V gave up 0 bases and J gave up 9 bases; unmatched junction bases: 8. Germline V gene lookup returns CDR1 SGDLS and CDR2 YYNGEE.

In DNA, the CDR3 is TGTGCCAGCAGTTTACTAGCGGGAGGCCCCGGGTACTTC. It specifies CASSLLAGGPGYF. The chain recombines TRBV2 with TRBJ2-7; 12 bases fit TRBD2. Germline V gene sequence: CDR1 SNHLY, CDR2 FYNNEI. V was pared by 5 bases and J by 12 bases, with 8 bases of the junction left unmatched. The CDR3 is 13 amino acids. Supplemented by reference TRBV2 and TRBJ2-7, the full variable domain reads EPEVTQTPSHQVTQMGQEVILRCVPISNHLYFYWYRQILGQKVEFLVSFYNNEISEKSEIFDDQFSVERPDGSNFTLKIRSTKLEDSAMYFCASSLLAGGPGYFGPGTRLTVT.

V gene TRBV27 combines with J gene TRBJ2-7, with D perhaps TRBD1 (6 bases). V was clipped by 4 bases and J by 9 bases, with 19 bases between them. The germline V gene encodes CDR1 MNHEY and CDR2 SMNVEV (reference sequence). This CDR3 is 14 amino acids long. CDR3 residues: CASSSTGIGGAQYF. For the CDR3, the DNA is TGTGCCAGCAGTTCAACAGGGATAGGAGGTGCGCAGTACTTC.

Notes on this clone: The junction departs from germline at one end; a sequencing error may be responsible. J is TRBJ2-3 and V is TRBV7-7, with 10 bases identical to TRBD1. Germline V gene sequence: CDR1 SSHAT, CDR2 FNYEAQ (reference sequence). The CDR3 sequence is 15 residues long. The CDR3 region has the DNA TGTGCTAGCAGCTCGGGACAGGGGAACACAGATACGCAGTATTTT. This translates into CASSSGQGNTDTQYF. Variable domain in full (rest from reference TRBV7-7 and TRBJ2-3): GAGVSQSPRYKVTKRGQDVTLRCDPISSHATLYWYQQALGQGPEFLTYFNYEAQPDKSGLPSDRFSAERPEGSISTLTIQRTEQRDSAMYRCASSSGQGNTDTQYFGPGTRLTVL.

The rearrangement joins TRBV29-1 to TRBJ2-4, with D perhaps matching TRBD1 (6 bases). Per germline, CDR1 SQVTM and CDR2 ANQGSEA. This CDR3 contains 14 residues. Trimming pared 2 bases from V and 11 bases from J, leaving 19 bases between. This chain's CDR3 is CSVESQGQRNLQYF. DNA for the CDR3: TGCAGCGTTGAATCCCAGGGACAAAGAAATCTTCAGTACTTC.

The CDR3, as DNA: TGTGCCAGCAGTCAGGGAGGGATTCGGTCACCCCTCCACTTT. This codes for CASSQGGIRSPLHF. This chain joins TRBV7-3 and TRBJ1-6, with D perhaps TRBD1 (5 bases). The V end lost 6 bases, the J end lost 10 bases, and 16 bases lay between the germline ends. Germline V CDR1 and CDR2: SGHTA, FQGTGA. The CDR3 runs 14 residues.

The chain has TRBV4-3 and TRBJ1-2; D might be TRBD1 (5 bases). The germline gives CDR1 LGHNA, CDR2 YSLEER. Trimming stripped 0 bases from V and 8 bases from J, with 22 bases between. The CDR3 loop spans 17 amino acids. CDR3 bases: TGCGCCAGCAGCCAAGAGGGGCCGAGCCCTCCTATCGACGGCTACACCTTC. It encodes CASSQEGPSPPIDGYTF.

The chain employs TRBV5-5 and TRBJ1-1, with 8 positions matching TRBD1. Germline CDR1 is SGHKS and CDR2 is YYEKEE (reference sequence). CDR3 length: 17 amino acids. J lost 8 bases, V lost 3 bases, and 18 bases had no gene match. The CDR3, as DNA: TGTGCCAGCAGCTCAAGGGAAGGCAGGGGGCGCGTAAGGGAAGCTTTCTTT. Translating it yields CASSSREGRGRVREAFF.

This clone was seen once. The chain carries TRBV7-6 and TRBJ2-1; 14 nucleotides match TRBD2. The germline CDR1 and CDR2 sequences are SGHVS and FNYEAQ. The CDR3 loop spans 18 amino acids. Germline trimming cut 6 bases from V and 5 bases from J; bases unmatched to any gene: 12. The CDR3 is CASSPGLAGGPAHNEQFF. DNA of the CDR3: TGTGCCAGCAGTCCCGGACTAGCGGGAGGCCCGGCGCACAATGAGCAGTTCTTC.

V gene TRBV9 combines with J gene TRBJ2-2; tentative D call: TRBD1 (6 bases). CDR3 length: 14 residues. CDR1 is SGDLS and CDR2 is YYNGEE in the germline V gene. V was trimmed by 3 bases and J by 5 bases, leaving 11 bases between them. For the CDR3, the DNA is TGTGCCAGCAGCGCAGGGGTTGGAACCGGGGAGCTGTTTTTT. Amino acids: CASSAGVGTGELFF.

V usage is TRBV20-1 and J usage is TRBJ1-1; perhaps TRBD1 as D (6 bases). CDR1 is DFQATT, CDR2 SNEGSKA, per germline (reference sequence). V was trimmed by 3 bases and J by 8 bases, leaving 10 bases between them. There are 11 residues in the CDR3. The CDR3 nucleotides are TGCAGTGCTAGCCCGGGACAAGAAGCTTTCTTT. Translating gives CSASPGQEAFF.

The genes are TRBV5-1 and TRBJ2-1; 7 bases are shared with TRBD1. V lost 0 bases to trimming and J lost 5 bases; unmatched junction nucleotides: 2. Germline V gene lookup returns CDR1 SGHRS and CDR2 YFSETQ. This CDR3 comprises 14 residues. CDR3 sequence: CASSLAGTDNEQFF. Written as DNA, the CDR3 is TGCGCCAGCAGCTTGGCAGGGACAGACAATGAGCAGTTCTTC.

V usage is TRBV6-1 and J usage is TRBJ2-7, with D possibly being TRBD2 (5 bases). The germline CDR1 and CDR2 sequences are MNHNS and SASEGT. The V gene lost 6 bases and the J gene lost 0 bases, with 15 bases spanning the gap. This CDR3 is 15 amino acids long. This chain's CDR3 is CASSRSADSSYEQYF. In DNA, the CDR3 is TGTGCCAGCAGCCGTTCAGCGGATAGCTCCTACGAGCAGTACTTC.

This chain connects TRBV19 to TRBJ1-1; 8 nucleotides align to TRBD1. The V segment lost 5 bases and the J segment 5 bases; nucleotides outside the gene matches: 19. This CDR3 contains 18 residues. Germline loops: CDR1 LNHDA, CDR2 SQIVND (reference sequence). The CDR3 DNA reads as TGTGCCAGTAGTCCCAACTGGTGGCAGGGGGCTGAGAGGACTGAAGCTTTCTTT. Translation gives CASSPNWWQGAERTEAFF. The full variable domain, its missing parts supplied by reference TRBV19 and TRBJ1-1, is DGGITQSPKYLFRKEGQNVTLSCEQNLNHDAMYWYRQDPGQGLRLIYYSQIVNDFQKGDIAEGYSVSREKKESFPLTVTSAQKNPTAFYLCASSPNWWQGAERTEAFFGQGTRLTVV.

The chain recombines TRBV4-1 with TRBJ2-3; TRBD2 matches 12 bases. This CDR3 region has 16 residues. Trimming cost V 4 bases and J 2 bases; bases outside gene matches: 4. CDR1 is MGHRA and CDR2 is YSYEKL in the germline V gene. The CDR3 here is CASSPRTSGITDTQYF. In DNA, the CDR3 is TGCGCCAGCAGCCCACGGACTAGCGGGATCACAGATACGCAGTATTTT.

This rearrangement joins TRBV15 to TRBJ2-1; D remains ambiguous. The CDR3 contains 12 residues. Trimming took off 0 bases at V and 8 bases at J, with 5 bases between the two ends. Germline V gives CDR1 LNHNV, CDR2 YYDKDF (reference sequence). CDR3 nucleotides: TGTGCCACCAGCAGAGAGCACTATGAGCAGTTCTTC. Translation gives CATSREHYEQFF.

The CDR3 sequence is CASSQTGRAGNTIYF. The CDR3 DNA is TGCGCCAGCAGTCAGACTGGCAGGGCGGGAAACACCATATATTTT. J is TRBJ1-3 and V is TRBV23-1, with D possibly matching TRBD1 (5 bases). TRBV23-1 is designated an ORF whose function remains uncertain. V lost 3 bases and J 4 bases, leaving 13 bases between the germline ends. CDR3 size: 15 residues.